The TCR beta chain under discussion was sequenced for a study of T cells after yellow fever vaccination. This CDR3 has 14 residues. The V segment lost 6 bases and the J segment 5 bases; nucleotides outside the gene matches: 8. Germline lookup yields CDR1 MNHEY and CDR2 SVGAGI. This clonotype has ten or more counts. TCRdb re-called the 5' RACE reads with MiXCR, one entry per CDR3 protein. The data show about 220,000 distinct CDR3 sequences, roughly 3.3% seen once. The J gene is TRBJ2-5, the V gene TRBV6-5, with 8 nucleotides matching TRBD1. This sequence was found in a man aged 18 to 29 who received the YFV17D yellow fever vaccine. The sample consisted of CD4+ T cells sorted from PBMCs, taken 10 days after the yellow fever booster vaccination. The CDR3 DNA reads TGTGCCAGCAGGCTCCAGGGGGCAGGGGAGACCCAGTACTTC. This gives the protein CASRLQGAGETQYF.